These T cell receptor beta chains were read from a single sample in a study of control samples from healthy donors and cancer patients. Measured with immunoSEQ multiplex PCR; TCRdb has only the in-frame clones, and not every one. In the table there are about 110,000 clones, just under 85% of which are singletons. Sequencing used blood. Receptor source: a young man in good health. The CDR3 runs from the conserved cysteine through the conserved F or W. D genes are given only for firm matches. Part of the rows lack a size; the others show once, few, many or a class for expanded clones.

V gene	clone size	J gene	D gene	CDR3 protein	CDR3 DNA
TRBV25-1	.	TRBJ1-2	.	CASSDYFNSYGYTF	TGTGCCAGCAGTGATTATTTTAACAGCTATGGCTACACCTTC
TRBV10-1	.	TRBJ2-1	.	CASSESDWDEQFF	TGCGCCAGCAGTGAGTCAGATTGGGATGAGCAGTTCTTC
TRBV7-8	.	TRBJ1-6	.	CASSLDRTNSPLHF	TGTGCCAGCAGCTTAGACAGGACAAATTCACCCCTCCACTTT
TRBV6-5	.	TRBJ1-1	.	CASSYRMNTEAFF	TGTGCCAGCAGTTACAGGATGAACACTGAAGCTTTCTTT
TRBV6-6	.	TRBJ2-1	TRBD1	CASSYRGQGNEQFF	TGTGCCAGCAGTTACAGGGGGCAGGGCAATGAGCAGTTCTTC
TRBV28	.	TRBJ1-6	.	CASSLFPRVMGADSPLHF	TGTGCCAGCAGTTTATTTCCCAGGGTAATGGGGGCAGATTCACCCCTCCACTTT
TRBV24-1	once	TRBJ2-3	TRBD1	CATAGTGLTDTQYF	TGTGCCACCGCCGGGACAGGGCTTACAGATACGCAGTATTTT
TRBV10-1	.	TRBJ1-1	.	CASSTGPPRSLNTEAFF	TGCGCCAGCAGTACGGGACCGCCGAGATCATTGAACACTGAAGCTTTCTTT
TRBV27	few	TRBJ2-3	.	CASSMVENTDTQYF	TGTGCCAGCAGTATGGTGGAGAACACAGATACGCAGTATTTT
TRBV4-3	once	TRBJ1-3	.	CASSQGRGSGNTIYF	TGCGCCAGCAGCCAAGGTCGGGGGTCCGGAAACACCATATATTTT
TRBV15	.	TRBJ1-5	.	CATSRDGGNQPQHF	TGTGCCACCAGCAGAGACGGGGGTAATCAGCCCCAGCATTTT
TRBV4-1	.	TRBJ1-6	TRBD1	CASSQDLDRVGYNSPLHF	TGCGCCAGCAGCCAAGACTTGGACAGGGTGGGTTATAATTCACCCCTCCACTTT
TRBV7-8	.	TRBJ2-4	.	CASSLLNFGDVGNIQYF	TGTGCCAGCAGCTTATTGAATTTTGGGGATGTCGGAAACATTCAGTACTTC
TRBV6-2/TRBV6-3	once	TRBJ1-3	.	CASSAGPNTIYF	TGTGCCAGCAGCGCGGGTCCGAACACCATATATTTT
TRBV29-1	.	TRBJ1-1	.	CSVERWGRSMNTEAFF	TGCAGCGTTGAAAGATGGGGCAGATCCATGAACACTGAAGCTTTCTTT
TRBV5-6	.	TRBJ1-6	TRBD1	CASSLSDRVNSPLHF	TGTGCCAGCAGCCTCTCGGACAGGGTGAATTCACCCCTCCACTTT
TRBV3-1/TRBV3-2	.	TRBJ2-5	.	CASSRRSYQETQYF	TGTGCCAGCAGCCGCCGATCCTACCAAGAGACCCAGTACTTC
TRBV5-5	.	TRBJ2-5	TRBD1	CASSRGGGETQYF	TGTGCCAGCAGCAGAGGGGGCGGTGAGACCCAGTACTTC
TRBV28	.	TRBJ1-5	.	CASSPTGPRPQHF	TGTGCCAGCAGTCCAACGGGCCCGCGGCCCCAGCATTTT
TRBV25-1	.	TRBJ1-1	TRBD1	CASRGQGGTEAFF	TGTGCCAGCAGAGGACAGGGCGGGACTGAAGCTTTCTTT
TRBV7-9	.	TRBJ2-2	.	CASSLQGFANTGELFF	TGTGCCAGCAGCTTACAGGGATTCGCGAACACCGGGGAGCTGTTTTTT
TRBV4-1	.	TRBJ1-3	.	CASSQDASSGNTIYF	TGCGCCAGCAGCCAAGATGCGAGCTCTGGAAACACCATATATTTT
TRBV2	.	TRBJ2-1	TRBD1	CASSRDRAGGTSYNEQFF	TGTGCCAGCAGCCGTGATCGGGCAGGGGGCACCTCCTACAATGAGCAGTTCTTC
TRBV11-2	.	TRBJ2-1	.	CASSLAGSPASGPYNEQFF	TGTGCCAGCAGCTTAGCAGGTAGCCCGGCTTCGGGGCCCTACAATGAGCAGTTCTTC
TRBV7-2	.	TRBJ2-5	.	CASSLAALRKETQYF	TGTGCCAGCAGTTTGGCCGCCCTAAGGAAAGAGACCCAGTACTTC
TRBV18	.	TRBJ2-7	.	CASSAVQDYEQYF	TGTGCCAGCTCCGCGGTACAGGATTACGAGCAGTACTTC
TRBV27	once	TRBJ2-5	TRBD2	CASSSFGLAGEETQYF	TGTGCCAGCAGTTCCTTTGGGTTGGCGGGAGAAGAGACCCAGTACTTC
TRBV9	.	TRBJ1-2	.	CASSVGGTSYGYTF	TGTGCCAGCAGCGTCGGGGGGACATCCTATGGCTACACCTTC
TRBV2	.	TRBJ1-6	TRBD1	CASSLEFGSTGEYYSPLHF	TGTGCCAGCAGTCTGGAGTTTGGGTCGACAGGGGAGTATTATTCACCCCTCCACTTT
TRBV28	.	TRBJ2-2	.	CASSFPGAQAGELFF	TGTGCCAGCAGTTTCCCGGGGGCGCAGGCCGGGGAGCTGTTTTTT
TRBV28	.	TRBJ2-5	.	CASSLLVQGGETQYF	TGTGCCAGCAGTTTATTAGTACAGGGAGGCGAGACCCAGTACTTC
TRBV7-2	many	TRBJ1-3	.	CASSRGGNASGNTIYF	TGTGCCAGCAGCCGCGGGGGGAACGCGTCCGGAAACACCATATATTTT
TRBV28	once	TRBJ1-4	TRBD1	CASSLPGQGSEKLFF	TGTGCCAGCAGCCTACCGGGACAGGGGAGCGAAAAACTGTTTTTT
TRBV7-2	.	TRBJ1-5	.	CASSLIGLYSNQPQHF	TGTGCCAGCAGCTTAATCGGGCTGTATAGCAATCAGCCCCAGCATTTT
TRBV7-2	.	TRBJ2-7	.	CASSSNYYEQYF	TGTGCCAGCAGCTCTAACTACTACGAGCAGTACTTC
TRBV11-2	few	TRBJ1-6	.	CASSFGEGSPLHF	TGTGCCAGCAGCTTTGGGGAGGGTTCACCCCTCCACTTT
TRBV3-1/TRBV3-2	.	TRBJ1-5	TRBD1	CASSLKRGQCNQPQHF	TGTGCCAGCAGCCTCAAACGGGGACAGTGCAATCAGCCCCAGCATTTT
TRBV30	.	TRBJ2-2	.	CAWSSGANTGELFF	TGTGCCTGGAGTTCGGGGGCTAACACCGGGGAGCTGTTTTTT
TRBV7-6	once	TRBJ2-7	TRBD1	CASSGQPGQGIYEQYF	TGTGCCAGCAGCGGCCAGCCGGGACAGGGGATCTACGAGCAGTACTTC
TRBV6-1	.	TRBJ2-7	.	CASSESRDPPYEQYF	TGTGCCAGCAGTGAATCCCGGGACCCTCCCTACGAGCAGTACTTC
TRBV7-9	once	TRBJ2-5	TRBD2	CASSDIAGGKETQYF	TGTGCCAGCAGCGATATAGCGGGGGGGAAAGAGACCCAGTACTTC
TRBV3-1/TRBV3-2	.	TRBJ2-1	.	CASSISGRNFDEQFF	TGTGCCAGCAGCATATCCGGGAGAAATTTCGATGAGCAGTTCTTC
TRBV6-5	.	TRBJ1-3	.	CASRQAVGNTIYF	TGTGCCAGCAGACAGGCGGTGGGAAACACCATATATTTT
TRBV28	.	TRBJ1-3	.	CASSFRRTSSGNTIYF	TGTGCCAGCAGTTTCCGTCGGACCTCCTCTGGAAACACCATATATTTT
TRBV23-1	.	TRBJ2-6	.	CASSHLRGGGSTGANVLTF	TGCGCCAGCAGTCACCTCCGGGGCGGAGGGAGCACTGGGGCCAACGTCCTGACTTTC
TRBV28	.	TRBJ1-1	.	CASSFPMTDQDVEAFF	TGTGCCAGCAGTTTCCCTATGACAGACCAGGACGTTGAAGCTTTCTTT
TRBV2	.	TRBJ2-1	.	CASSEGRFFRYNEQFF	TGTGCCAGCAGTGAAGGGCGATTCTTTCGTTACAATGAGCAGTTCTTC
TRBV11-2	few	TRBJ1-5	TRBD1	CASSAQGARGQPQHF	TGTGCCAGCAGCGCTCAGGGGGCGAGAGGGCAGCCCCAGCATTTT
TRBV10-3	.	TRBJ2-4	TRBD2	CAIREGRGGESKNIQYF	TGTGCCATCAGGGAGGGGCGGGGGGGCGAGTCCAAAAACATTCAGTACTTC
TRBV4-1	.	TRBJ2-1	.	CASSQVLVPDGEQFF	TGCGCCAGCAGCCAAGTTCTAGTCCCAGACGGCGAGCAGTTCTTC
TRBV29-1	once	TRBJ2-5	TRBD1	CSVSKGAETQYF	TGCAGCGTTAGTAAGGGGGCAGAGACCCAGTACTTC
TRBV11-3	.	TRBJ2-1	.	CASSLKGKRQLSSYNEQFF	TGTGCCAGCAGCTTAAAGGGAAAGCGACAACTAAGCTCCTACAATGAGCAGTTCTTC
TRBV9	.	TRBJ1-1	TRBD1	CASSDRDRLGTEAFF	TGTGCCAGCAGCGACCGGGACAGGCTGGGGACTGAAGCTTTCTTT
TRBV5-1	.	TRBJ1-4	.	CASSLGIPNEKLFF	TGCGCCAGCAGCTTGGGTATACCTAATGAAAAACTGTTTTTT
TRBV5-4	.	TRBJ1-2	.	CASTPIQGFNYGYTF	TGTGCCAGCACCCCAATTCAGGGGTTTAACTATGGCTACACCTTC